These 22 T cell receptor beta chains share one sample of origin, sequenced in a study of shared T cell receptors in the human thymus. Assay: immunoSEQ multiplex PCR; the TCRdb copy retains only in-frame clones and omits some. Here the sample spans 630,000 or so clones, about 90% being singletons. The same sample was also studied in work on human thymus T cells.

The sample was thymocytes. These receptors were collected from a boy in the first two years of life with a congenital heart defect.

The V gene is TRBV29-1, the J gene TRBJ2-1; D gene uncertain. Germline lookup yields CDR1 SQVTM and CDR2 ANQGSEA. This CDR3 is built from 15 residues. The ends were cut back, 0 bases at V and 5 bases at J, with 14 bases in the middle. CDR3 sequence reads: CSVEDQAMADNEQFF. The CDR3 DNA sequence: TGCAGCGTTGAAGATCAAGCGATGGCAGACAATGAGCAGTTCTTC.

The CDR3 sequence: CAWSGTGDTEAFF. Here the CDR3 DNA reads TGTGCCTGGAGTGGCACAGGGGACACTGAAGCTTTCTTT. V and J are TRBV30 and TRBJ1-1; 7 bases are a match to TRBD1. Germline assignment: CDR1 GTSNPN and CDR2 SVGIG (reference sequence). The CDR3 contains 13 residues. The junction had 2 bases not matched to a gene; V was cut back by 1 base and J by 3 bases.

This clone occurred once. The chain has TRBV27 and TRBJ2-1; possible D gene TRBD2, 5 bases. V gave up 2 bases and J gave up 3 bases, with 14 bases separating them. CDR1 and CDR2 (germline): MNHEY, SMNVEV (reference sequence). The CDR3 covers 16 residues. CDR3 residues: CASSLSGGLNYNEQFF. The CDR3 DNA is TGTGCCAGCAGTTTAAGTGGAGGCCTTAACTACAATGAGCAGTTCTTC.

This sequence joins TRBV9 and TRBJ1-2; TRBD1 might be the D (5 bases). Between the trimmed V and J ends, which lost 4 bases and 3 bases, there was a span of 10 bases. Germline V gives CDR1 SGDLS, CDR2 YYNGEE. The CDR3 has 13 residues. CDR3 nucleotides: TGTGCCAGCAGCTGGGGAGGGGACTATGGCTACACCTTC. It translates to CASSWGGDYGYTF.

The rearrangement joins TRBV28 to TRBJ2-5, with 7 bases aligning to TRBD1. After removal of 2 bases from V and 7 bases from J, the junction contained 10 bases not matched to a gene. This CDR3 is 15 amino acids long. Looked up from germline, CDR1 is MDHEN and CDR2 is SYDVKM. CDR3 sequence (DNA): TGTGCCAGCAGTTTAATTCAGGGGGTGGGTGTGACCCAGTACTTC. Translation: CASSLIQGVGVTQYF.

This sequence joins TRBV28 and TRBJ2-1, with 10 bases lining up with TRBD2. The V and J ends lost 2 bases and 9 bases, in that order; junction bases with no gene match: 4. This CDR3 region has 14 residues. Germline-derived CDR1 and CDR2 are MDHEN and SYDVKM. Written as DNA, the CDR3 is TGTGCCAGCAGTTTAGAGCGGGAGGGCGCTGAGCAGTTCTTC. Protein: CASSLEREGAEQFF.

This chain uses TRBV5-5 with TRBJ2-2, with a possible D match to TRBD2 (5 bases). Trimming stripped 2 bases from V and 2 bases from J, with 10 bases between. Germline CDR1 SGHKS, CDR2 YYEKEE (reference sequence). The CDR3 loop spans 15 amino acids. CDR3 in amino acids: CASSFGRGNTGELFF. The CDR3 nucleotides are TGTGCCAGCAGCTTTGGCCGGGGAAACACCGGGGAGCTGTTTTTT.

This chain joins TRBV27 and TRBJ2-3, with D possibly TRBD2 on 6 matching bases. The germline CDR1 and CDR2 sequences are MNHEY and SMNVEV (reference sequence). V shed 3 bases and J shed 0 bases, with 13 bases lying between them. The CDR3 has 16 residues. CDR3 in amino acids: CASSFSAGLSTDTQYF. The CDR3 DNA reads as TGTGCCAGCAGTTTTTCCGCGGGACTCAGCACAGATACGCAGTATTTT.

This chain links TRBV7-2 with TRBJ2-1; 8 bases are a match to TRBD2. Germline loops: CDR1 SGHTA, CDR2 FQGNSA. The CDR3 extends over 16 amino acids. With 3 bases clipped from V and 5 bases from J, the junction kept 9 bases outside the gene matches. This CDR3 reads CASSFWGSGGNNEQFF. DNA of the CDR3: TGTGCCAGCAGCTTTTGGGGGAGCGGGGGCAACAATGAGCAGTTCTTC.

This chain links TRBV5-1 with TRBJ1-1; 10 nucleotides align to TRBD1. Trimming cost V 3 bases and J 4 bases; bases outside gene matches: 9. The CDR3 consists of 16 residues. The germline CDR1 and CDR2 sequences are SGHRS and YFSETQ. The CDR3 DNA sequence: TGCGCCAGCAGCTCCGGGACAGGGGATGGGGGCACTGAAGCTTTCTTT. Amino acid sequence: CASSSGTGDGGTEAFF.

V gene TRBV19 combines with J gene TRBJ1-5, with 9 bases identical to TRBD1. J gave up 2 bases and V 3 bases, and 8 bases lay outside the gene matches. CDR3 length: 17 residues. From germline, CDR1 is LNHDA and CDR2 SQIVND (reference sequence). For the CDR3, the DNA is TGTGCCAGTAGTATGGACAGGGGACATGATCGCAATCAGCCCCAGCATTTT. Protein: CASSMDRGHDRNQPQHF.

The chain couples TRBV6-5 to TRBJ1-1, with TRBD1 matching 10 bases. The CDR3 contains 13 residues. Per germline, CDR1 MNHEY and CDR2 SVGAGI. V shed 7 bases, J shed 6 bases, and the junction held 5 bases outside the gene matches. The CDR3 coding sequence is TGTGCCAGCACTCCGACAGGGGGCCCTGAAGCTTTCTTT. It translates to CASTPTGGPEAFF.

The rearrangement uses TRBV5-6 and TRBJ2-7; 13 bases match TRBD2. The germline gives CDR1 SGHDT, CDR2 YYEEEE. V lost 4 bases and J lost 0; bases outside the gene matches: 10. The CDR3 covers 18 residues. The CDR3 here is CASSHSRTSGSPSYEQYF. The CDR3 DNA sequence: TGTGCCAGCAGCCATTCACGGACTAGCGGGAGCCCCTCCTACGAGCAGTACTTC.

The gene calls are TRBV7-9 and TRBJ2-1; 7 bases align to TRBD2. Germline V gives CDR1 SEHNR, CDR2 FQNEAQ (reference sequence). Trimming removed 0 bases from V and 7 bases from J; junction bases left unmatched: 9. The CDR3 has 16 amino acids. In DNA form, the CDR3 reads TGTGCCAGCAGCTTAGCTGGAGCGGGGCTAGGGAATGAGCAGTTCTTC. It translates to CASSLAGAGLGNEQFF. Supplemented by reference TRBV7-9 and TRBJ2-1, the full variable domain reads DTGVSQNPRHKITKRGQNVTFRCDPISEHNRLYWYRQTLGQGPEFLTYFQNEAQLEKSRLLSDRFSAERPKGSFSTLEIQRTEQGDSAMYLCASSLAGAGLGNEQFFGPGTRLTVL.

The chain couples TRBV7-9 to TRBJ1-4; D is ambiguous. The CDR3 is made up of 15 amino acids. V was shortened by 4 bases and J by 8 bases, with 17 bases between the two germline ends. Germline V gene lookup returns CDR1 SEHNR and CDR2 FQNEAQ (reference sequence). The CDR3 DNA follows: TGTGCCAGCAGCTCGCGACACTCTACGGGGGAAAAACTGTTTTTT. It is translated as CASSSRHSTGEKLFF.

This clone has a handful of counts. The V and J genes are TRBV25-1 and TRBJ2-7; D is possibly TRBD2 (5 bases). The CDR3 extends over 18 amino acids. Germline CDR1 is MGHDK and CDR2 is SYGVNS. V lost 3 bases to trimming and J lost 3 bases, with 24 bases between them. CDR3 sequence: CASSDSGWVTTGDYEQYF. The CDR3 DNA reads TGTGCCAGCAGTGACAGCGGTTGGGTCACAACTGGGGACTACGAGCAGTACTTC.

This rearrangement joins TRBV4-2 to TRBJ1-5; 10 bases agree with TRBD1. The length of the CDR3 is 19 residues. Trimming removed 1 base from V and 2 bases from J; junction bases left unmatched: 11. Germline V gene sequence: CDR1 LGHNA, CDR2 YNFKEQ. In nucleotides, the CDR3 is TGTGCCAGCAGCCAAGCCAAGCGGTCCGGGACAGGGGGCAATCAGCCCCAGCATTTT. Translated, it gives CASSQAKRSGTGGNQPQHF.

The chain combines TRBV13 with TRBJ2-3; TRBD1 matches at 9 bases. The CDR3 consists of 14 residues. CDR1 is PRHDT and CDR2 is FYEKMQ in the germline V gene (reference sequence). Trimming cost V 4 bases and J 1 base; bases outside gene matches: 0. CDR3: CASSWDRGTDTQYF. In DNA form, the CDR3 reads TGTGCCAGCAGCTGGGACAGGGGCACAGATACGCAGTATTTT.

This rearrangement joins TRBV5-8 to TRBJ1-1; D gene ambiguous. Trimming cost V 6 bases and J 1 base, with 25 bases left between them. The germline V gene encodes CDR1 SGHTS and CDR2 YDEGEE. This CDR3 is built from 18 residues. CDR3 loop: CASTLLSQVTPENTEAFF. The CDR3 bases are TGTGCCAGCACCCTGTTGTCTCAGGTCACCCCAGAGAACACTGAAGCTTTCTTT.

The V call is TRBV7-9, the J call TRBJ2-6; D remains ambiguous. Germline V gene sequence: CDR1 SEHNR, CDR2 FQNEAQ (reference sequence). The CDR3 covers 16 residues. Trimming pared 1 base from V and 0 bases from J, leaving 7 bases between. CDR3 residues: CASSLVQNSGANVLTF. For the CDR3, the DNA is TGTGCCAGCAGCTTAGTTCAGAACTCTGGGGCCAACGTCCTGACTTTC.

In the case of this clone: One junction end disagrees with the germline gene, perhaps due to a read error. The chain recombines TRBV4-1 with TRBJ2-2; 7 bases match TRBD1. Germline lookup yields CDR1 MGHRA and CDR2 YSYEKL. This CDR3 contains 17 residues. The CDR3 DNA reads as TGCGCCAGCAGCCAATTGGGACGGGACAGTTACACCGGGGAGCTGCTTTTT. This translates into CASSQLGRDSYTGELLF.

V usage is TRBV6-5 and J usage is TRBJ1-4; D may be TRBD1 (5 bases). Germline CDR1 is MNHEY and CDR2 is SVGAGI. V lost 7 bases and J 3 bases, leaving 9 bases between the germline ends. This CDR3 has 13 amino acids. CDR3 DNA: TGTGCCAGCACAGGGTTGGCTAATGAAAAACTGTTTTTT. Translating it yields CASTGLANEKLFF.